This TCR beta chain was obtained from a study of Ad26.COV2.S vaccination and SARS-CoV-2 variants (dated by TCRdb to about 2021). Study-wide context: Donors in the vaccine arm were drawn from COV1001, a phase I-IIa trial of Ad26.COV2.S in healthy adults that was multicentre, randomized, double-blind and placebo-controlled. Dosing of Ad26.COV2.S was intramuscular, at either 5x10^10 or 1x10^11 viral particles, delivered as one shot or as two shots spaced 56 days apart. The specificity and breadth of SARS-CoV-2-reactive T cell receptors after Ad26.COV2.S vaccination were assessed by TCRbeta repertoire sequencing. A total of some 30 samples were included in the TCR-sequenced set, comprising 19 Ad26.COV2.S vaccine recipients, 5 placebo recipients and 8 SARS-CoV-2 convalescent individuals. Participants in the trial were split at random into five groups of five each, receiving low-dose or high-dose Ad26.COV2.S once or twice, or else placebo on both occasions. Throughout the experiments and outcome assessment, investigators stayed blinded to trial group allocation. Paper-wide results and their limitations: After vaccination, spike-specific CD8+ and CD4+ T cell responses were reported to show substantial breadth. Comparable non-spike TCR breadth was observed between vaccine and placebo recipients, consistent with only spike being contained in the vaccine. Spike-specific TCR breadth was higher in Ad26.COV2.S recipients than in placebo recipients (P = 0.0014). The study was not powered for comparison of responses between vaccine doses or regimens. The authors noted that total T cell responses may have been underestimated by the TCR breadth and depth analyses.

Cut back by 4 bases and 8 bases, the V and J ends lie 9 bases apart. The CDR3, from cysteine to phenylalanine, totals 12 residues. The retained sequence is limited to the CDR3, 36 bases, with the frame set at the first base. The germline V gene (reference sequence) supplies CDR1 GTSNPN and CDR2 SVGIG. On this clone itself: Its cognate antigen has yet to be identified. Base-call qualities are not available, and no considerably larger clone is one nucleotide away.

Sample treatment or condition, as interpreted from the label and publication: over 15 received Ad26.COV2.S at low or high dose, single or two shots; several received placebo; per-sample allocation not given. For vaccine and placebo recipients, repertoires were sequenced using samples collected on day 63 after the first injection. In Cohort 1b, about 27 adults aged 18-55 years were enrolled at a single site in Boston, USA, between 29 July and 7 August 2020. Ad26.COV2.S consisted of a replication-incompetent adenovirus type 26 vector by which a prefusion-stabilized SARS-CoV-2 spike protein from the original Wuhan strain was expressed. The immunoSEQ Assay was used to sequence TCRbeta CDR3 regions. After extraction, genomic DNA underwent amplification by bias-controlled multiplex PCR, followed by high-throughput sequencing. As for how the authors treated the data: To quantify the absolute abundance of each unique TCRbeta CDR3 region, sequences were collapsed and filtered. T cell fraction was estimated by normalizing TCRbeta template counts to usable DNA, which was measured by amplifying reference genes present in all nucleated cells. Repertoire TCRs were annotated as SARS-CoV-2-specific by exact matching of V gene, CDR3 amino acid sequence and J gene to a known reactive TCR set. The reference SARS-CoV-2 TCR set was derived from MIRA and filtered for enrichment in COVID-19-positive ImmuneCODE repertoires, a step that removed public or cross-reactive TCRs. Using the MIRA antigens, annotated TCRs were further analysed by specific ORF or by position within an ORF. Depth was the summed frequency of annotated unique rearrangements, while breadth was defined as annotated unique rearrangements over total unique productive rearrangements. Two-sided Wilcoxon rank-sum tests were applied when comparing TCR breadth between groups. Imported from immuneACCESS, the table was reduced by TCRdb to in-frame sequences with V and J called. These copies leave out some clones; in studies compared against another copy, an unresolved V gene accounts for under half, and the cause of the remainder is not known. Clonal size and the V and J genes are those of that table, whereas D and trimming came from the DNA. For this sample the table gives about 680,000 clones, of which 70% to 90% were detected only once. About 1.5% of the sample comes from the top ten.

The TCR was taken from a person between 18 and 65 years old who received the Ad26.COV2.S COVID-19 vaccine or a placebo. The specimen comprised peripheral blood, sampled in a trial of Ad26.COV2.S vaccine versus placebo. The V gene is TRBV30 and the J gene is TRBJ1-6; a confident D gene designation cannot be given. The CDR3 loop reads CAWTSGDSPLHF. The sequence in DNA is TGTGCCTGGACAAGCGGGGATTCACCCCTCCACTTT.